These 11 T cell receptor beta chains came from one sample sequenced in a study of graft-versus-host responses after intestinal transplantation. Method: immunoSEQ multiplex PCR; TCRdb's copy keeps in-frame clones and lacks some. The sample has some 70,000 clones, about nine tenths seen once. The specimen comprised bone marrow, sampled less than 750 days after intestinal transplantation. These receptors originate from a human patient who received an intestinal transplant, so some T cells may come from the graft donor.

The CDR3 nucleotides are TGTGCCAGCAGTTACTCGGGACAGGGGATCGGCTACGAGCAGTACTTC. It encodes CASSYSGQGIGYEQYF. This chain links TRBV6-7 with TRBJ2-7; 10 nucleotides agree with TRBD1. TRBV6-7 is filed as an ORF, its function uncertain. With 0 bases clipped from V and 3 bases from J, the junction kept 5 bases outside the gene matches. CDR3 length: 16 residues.

The V gene is TRBV5-1, the J gene TRBJ2-7; D could derive from TRBD1 or TRBD2 (6 bases each). Germline loops: CDR1 SGHRS, CDR2 YFSETQ. The CDR3 has 15 amino acids. V was clipped by 1 base and J by 0 bases, with 11 bases between them. Written as DNA, the CDR3 is TGCGCCAGCAGCTTGACAGGGAGGAACTCCTACGAGCAGTACTTC. Translated: CASSLTGRNSYEQYF.

The chain links TRBV5-5 to TRBJ2-1; no clear D gene. The CDR3 spans 16 residues. The germline CDR1 and CDR2 sequences are SGHKS and YYEKEE (reference sequence). Trimming shortened V by 3 bases and J by 0 bases, and 13 bases separated the two germline ends. CDR3 DNA sequence: TGTGCCAGCAGCTCCCTTTCTGTGGGCTCCTACAATGAGCAGTTCTTC. It specifies CASSSLSVGSYNEQFF.

The gene calls are TRBV7-6 and TRBJ2-4, with D maybe TRBD2 (6 bases). Germline assignment: CDR1 SGHVS and CDR2 FNYEAQ. Trimming removed 5 bases from V and 4 bases from J, with 9 bases in between. The CDR3 has 13 amino acids. The CDR3 protein is CASSGTLKNIQYF. CDR3 in DNA: TGTGCCAGCAGCGGGACTTTGAAAAACATTCAGTACTTC.

The chain couples TRBV19 to TRBJ2-1; TRBD2 aligns across 12 bases. Looked up from germline, CDR1 is LNHDA and CDR2 is SQIVND (reference sequence). The CDR3 has 15 residues. V shed 4 bases and J 6 bases; nucleotides not matched to a gene: 4. The CDR3 here is CASSTSGGAFNEQFF. CDR3 DNA: TGTGCCAGTAGTACTAGCGGGGGGGCCTTCAATGAGCAGTTCTTC.

The chain joins TRBV7-9 to TRBJ2-1; no definite D call. Germline CDR1 SEHNR, CDR2 FQNEAQ (reference sequence). This CDR3 spans 13 amino acids. V lost 5 bases to trimming and J lost 3 bases, with 8 bases between them. The CDR3 DNA reads TGTGCCAGCAGCCCCCCCCGCTACAATGAGCAGTTCTTC. This sequence encodes CASSPPRYNEQFF.

This chain's CDR3 is CSTAGGLLADTQYF. CDR3 nucleotide sequence: TGCAGCACAGCGGGAGGTCTACTCGCAGATACGCAGTATTTT. The V and J genes are TRBV29-1 and TRBJ2-3, with 9 bases identical to TRBD2. V trimming: 8 bases; J trimming: 4 bases; junction bases outside the gene matches: 10. There are 14 residues in the CDR3. The germline gives CDR1 SQVTM, CDR2 ANQGSEA.

The chain recombines TRBV25-1 with TRBJ1-4, with a possible D match to TRBD1 (5 bases). Trimming stripped 2 bases from V and 4 bases from J, with 14 bases between. CDR1 is MGHDK and CDR2 is SYGVNS in the germline V gene. The CDR3 contains 16 residues. This chain's CDR3 is CASSEPGRELNEKLFF. In DNA, the CDR3 is TGTGCCAGCAGTGAACCGGGCAGGGAACTTAATGAAAAACTGTTTTTT.

This chain links TRBV5-1 with TRBJ1-6, with D possibly being TRBD1 (5 bases). The V end lost 3 bases, the J end lost 7 bases, and 14 bases lay between the germline ends. This CDR3 region has 15 residues. Germline-derived CDR1 and CDR2 are SGHRS and YFSETQ. CDR3 bases: TGCGCCAGCAGCTCACGGGACTTCCTGAATTCACCCCTCCACTTT. Its translation: CASSSRDFLNSPLHF.

CDR3 in amino acids: CASSFQSRVNQPQHF. CDR3 sequence (DNA): TGTGCCAGCAGTTTCCAGTCCAGGGTCAATCAGCCCCAGCATTTT. This chain links TRBV28 with TRBJ1-5; possible D gene TRBD1, 5 bases. Trimming cost V 3 bases and J 3 bases, with 12 bases left between them. This CDR3 spans 15 amino acids. Germline assignment: CDR1 MDHEN and CDR2 SYDVKM.

The chain carries TRBV5-4 and TRBJ2-7; 11 bases line up with TRBD2. This CDR3 has 16 amino acids. V lost 4 bases and J lost 4; bases outside the gene matches: 10. Germline V lookup: CDR1 SGHNT, CDR2 YYREEE (reference sequence). This CDR3 is CASSQGAGLAAYEQYF. For the CDR3, the DNA is TGTGCCAGCAGCCAAGGGGCGGGACTAGCGGCATACGAGCAGTACTTC.